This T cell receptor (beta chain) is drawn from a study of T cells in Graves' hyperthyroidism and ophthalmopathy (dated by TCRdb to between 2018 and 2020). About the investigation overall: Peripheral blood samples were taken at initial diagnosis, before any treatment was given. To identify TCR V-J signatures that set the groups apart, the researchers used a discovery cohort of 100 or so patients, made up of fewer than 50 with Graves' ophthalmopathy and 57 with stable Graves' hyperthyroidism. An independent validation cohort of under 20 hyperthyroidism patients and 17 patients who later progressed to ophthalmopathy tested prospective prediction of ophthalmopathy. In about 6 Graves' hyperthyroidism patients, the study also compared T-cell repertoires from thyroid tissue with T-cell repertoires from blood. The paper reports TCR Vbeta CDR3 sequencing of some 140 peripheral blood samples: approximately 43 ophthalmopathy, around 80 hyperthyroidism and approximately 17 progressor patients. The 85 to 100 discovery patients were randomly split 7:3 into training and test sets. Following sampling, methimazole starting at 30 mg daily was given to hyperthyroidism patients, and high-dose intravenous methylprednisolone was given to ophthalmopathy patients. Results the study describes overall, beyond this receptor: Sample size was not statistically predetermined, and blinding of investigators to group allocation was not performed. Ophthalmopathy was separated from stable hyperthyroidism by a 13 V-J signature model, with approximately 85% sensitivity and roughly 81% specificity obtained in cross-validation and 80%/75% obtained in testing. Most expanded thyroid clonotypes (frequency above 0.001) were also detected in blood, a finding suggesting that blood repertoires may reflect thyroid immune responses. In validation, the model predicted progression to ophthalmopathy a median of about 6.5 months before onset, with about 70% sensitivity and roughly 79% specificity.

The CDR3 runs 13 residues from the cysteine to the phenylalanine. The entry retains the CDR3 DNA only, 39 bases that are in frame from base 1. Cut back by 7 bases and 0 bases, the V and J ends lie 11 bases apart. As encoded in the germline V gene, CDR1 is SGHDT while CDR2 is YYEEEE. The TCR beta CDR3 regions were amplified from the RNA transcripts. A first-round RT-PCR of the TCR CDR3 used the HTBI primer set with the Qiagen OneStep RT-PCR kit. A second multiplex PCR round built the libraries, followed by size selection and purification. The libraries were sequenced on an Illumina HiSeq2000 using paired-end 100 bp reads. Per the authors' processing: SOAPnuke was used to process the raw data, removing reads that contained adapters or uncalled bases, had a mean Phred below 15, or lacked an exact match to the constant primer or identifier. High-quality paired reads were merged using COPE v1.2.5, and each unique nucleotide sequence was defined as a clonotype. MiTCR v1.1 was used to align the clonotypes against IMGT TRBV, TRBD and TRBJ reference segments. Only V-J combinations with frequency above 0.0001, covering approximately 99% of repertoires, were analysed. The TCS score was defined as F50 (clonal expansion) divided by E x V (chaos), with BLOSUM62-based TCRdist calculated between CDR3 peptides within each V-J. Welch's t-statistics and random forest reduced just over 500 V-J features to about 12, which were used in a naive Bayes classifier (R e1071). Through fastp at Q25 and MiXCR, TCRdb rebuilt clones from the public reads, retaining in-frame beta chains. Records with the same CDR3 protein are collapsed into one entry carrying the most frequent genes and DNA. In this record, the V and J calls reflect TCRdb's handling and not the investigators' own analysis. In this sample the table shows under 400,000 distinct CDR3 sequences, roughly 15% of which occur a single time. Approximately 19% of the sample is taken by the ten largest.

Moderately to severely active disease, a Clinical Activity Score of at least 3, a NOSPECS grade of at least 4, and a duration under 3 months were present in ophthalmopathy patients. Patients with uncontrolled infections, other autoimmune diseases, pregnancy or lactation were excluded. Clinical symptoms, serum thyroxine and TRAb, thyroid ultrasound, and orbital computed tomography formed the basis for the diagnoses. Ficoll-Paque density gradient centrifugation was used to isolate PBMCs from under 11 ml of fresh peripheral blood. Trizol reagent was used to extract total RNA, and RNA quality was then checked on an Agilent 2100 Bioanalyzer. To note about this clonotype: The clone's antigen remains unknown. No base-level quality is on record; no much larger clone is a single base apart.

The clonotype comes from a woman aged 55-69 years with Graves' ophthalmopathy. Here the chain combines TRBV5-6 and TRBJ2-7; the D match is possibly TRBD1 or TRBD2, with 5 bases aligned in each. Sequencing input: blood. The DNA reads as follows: TGTGCCAGCTCCGGGACGTACTCCTACGAGCAGTACTTC. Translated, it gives CASSGTYSYEQYF.